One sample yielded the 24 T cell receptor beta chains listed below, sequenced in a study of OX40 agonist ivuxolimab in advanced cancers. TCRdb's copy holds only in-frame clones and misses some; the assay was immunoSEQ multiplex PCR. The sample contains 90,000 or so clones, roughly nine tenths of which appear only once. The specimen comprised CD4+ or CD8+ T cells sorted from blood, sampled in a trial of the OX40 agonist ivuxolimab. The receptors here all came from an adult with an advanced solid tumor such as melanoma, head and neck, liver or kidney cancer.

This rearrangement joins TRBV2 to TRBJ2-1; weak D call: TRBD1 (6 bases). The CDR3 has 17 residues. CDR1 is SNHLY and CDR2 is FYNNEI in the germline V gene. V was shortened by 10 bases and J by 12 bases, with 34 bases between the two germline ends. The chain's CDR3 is CATEGVVLYSTGPVQFF. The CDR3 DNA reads TGTGCCACAGAGGGGGTTGTACTATATTCGACAGGCCCAGTGCAGTTCTTC.

CDR3 sequence reads: CASSPVGLNTEAFF. The CDR3 region has the DNA TGTGCCAGCAGCCCCGTTGGTCTGAACACTGAAGCTTTCTTT. This chain connects TRBV11-2 to TRBJ1-1; no clear D. This CDR3 comprises 14 residues. V shed 5 bases and J shed 0 bases, with 10 bases lying between them. Germline CDR1 is SGHAT and CDR2 is FQNNGV. Drawing the rest from reference TRBV11-2 and TRBJ1-1, the complete variable domain is EAGVAQSPRYKIIEKRQSVAFWCNPISGHATLYWYQQILGQGPKLLIQFQNNGVVDDSQLPKDRFSAERLKGVDSTLKIQPAKLEDSAVYLCASSPVGLNTEAFFGQGTRLTVV.

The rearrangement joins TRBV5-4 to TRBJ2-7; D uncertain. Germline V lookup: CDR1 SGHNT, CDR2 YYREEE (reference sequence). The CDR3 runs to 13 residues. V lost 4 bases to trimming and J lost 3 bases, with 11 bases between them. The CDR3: CASSPGPGYEQYF. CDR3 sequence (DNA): TGTGCCAGCAGCCCTGGGCCAGGCTACGAGCAGTACTTC.

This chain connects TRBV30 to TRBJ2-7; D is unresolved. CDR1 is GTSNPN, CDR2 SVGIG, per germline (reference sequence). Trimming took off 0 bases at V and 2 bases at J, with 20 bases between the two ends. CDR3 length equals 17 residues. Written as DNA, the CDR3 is TGTGCCTGGAGTGTACGGTTTGGATCAGGAATTACCTACGAGCAGTACTTC. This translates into CAWSVRFGSGITYEQYF.

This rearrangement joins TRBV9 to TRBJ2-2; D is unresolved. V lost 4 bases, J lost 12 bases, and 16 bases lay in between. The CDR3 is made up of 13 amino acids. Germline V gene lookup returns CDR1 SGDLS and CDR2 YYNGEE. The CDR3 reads CASSPVPRAKLFF. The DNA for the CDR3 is TGTGCCAGCAGCCCAGTTCCTCGGGCCAAGCTGTTTTTT. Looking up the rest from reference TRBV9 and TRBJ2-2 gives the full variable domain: DSGVTQTPKHLITATGQRVTLRCSPRSGDLSVYWYQQSLDQGLQFLIQYYNGEERAKGNILERFSAQQFPDLHSELNLSSLELGDSALYFCASSPVPRAKLFFGEGSRLTVL.

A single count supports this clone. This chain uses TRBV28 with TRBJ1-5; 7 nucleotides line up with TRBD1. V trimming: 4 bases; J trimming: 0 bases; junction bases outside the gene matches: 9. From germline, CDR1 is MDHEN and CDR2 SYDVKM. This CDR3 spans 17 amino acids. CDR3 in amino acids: CASSYPGQVYSNQPQHF. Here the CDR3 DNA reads TGTGCCAGCAGTTATCCAGGACAGGTTTATAGCAATCAGCCCCAGCATTTT.

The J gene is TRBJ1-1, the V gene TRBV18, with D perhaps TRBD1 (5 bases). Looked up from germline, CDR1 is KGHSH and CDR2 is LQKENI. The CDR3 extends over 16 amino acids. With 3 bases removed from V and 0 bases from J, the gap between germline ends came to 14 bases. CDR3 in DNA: TGTGCCAGCTCACCCCCGGGACGGGCAATGAACACTGAAGCTTTCTTT. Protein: CASSPPGRAMNTEAFF.

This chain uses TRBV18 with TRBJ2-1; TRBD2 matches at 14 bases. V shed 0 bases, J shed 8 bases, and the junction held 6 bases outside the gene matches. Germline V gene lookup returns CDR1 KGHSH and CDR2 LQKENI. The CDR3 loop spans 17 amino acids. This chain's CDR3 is CASSPPGGTSGSDEQFF. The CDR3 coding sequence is TGTGCCAGCTCACCACCGGGGGGGACTAGCGGGAGCGATGAGCAGTTCTTC.

CDR3 coding DNA: TGTGCCAGCAGCTTAGGGACTAATGAAAAACTGTTTTTT. Translation: CASSLGTNEKLFF. The chain couples TRBV11-2 to TRBJ1-4; D remains ambiguous. The CDR3 is 13 residues long. CDR1 is SGHAT, CDR2 FQNNGV, per germline. Trimming stripped 1 base from V and 2 bases from J, with 2 bases between.

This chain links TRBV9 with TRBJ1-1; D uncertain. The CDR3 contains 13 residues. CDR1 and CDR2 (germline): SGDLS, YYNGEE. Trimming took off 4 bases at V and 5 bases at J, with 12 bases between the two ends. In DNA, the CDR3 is TGTGCCAGCAGCCCCGGCGGCGTTACTGAAGCTTTCTTT. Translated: CASSPGGVTEAFF.

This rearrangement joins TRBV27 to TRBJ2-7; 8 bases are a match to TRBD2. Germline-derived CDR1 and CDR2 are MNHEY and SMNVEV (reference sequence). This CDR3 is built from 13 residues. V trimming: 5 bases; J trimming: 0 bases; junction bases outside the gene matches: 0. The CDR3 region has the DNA TGTGCCAGCAGTGGGACTAGCTCCTACGAGCAGTACTTC. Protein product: CASSGTSSYEQYF.

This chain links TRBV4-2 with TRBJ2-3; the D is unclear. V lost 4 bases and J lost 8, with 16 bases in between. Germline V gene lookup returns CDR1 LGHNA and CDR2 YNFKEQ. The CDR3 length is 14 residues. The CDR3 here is CASSLFPSVGTQYF. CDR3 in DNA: TGTGCCAGCAGCCTGTTCCCAAGCGTAGGTACGCAGTATTTT.

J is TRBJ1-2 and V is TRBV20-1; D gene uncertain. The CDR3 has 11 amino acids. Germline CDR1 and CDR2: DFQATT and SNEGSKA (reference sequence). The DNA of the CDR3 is TGCAGCCGCGACCGGGCTAATGGCTACACCTTC. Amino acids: CSRDRANGYTF.

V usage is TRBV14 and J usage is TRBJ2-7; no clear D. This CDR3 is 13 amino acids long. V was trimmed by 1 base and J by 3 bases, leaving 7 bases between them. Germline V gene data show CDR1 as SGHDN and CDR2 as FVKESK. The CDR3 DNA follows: TGTGCCAGCAGCCAAGTTCCAGGCTACGAGCAGTACTTC. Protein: CASSQVPGYEQYF.

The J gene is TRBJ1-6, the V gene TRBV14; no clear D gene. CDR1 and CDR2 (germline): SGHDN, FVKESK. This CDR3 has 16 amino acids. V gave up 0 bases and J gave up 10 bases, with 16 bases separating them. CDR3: CASSQEDGIGRSPLHF. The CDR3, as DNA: TGTGCCAGCAGCCAAGAAGATGGGATCGGGCGGTCACCCCTCCACTTT.

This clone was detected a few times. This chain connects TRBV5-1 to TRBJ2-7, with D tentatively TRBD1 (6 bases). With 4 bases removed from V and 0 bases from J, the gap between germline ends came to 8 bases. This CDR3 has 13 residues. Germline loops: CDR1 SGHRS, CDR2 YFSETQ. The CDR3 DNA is TGCGCCAGCAGCCAGGGACACTCCTACGAGCAGTACTTC. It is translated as CASSQGHSYEQYF.

The CDR3 is CASSLRTGGIDEQFF. The CDR3 DNA is TGTGCCAGCAGTTTGAGGACAGGGGGCATCGATGAGCAGTTCTTC. The V gene is TRBV6-6, the J gene TRBJ2-1; 11 bases agree with TRBD1. Per the germline V gene, CDR1 is MNHNY and CDR2 is SVGAGI (reference sequence). Germline trimming cut 4 bases from V and 8 bases from J; bases unmatched to any gene: 7. This CDR3 spans 15 amino acids.

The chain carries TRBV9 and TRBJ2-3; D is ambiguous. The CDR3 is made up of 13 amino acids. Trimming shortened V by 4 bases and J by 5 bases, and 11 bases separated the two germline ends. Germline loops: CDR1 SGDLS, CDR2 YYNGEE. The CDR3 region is CASSSLVGDTQYF. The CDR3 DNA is TGTGCCAGCAGCTCGCTGGTTGGAGATACGCAGTATTTT.

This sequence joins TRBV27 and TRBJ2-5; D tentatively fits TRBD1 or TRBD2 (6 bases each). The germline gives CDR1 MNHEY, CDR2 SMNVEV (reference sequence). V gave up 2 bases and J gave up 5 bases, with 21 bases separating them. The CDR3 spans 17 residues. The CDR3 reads CASSLVAARGIWETQYF. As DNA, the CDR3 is TGTGCCAGCAGTTTAGTAGCGGCCAGGGGCATTTGGGAGACCCAGTACTTC.

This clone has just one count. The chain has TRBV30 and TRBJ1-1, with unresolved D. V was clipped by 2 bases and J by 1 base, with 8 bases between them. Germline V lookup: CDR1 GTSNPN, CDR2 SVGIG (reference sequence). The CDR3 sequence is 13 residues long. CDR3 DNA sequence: TGTGCCTGGAGTTCACAGACGAACACTGAAGCTTTCTTT. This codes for CAWSSQTNTEAFF.

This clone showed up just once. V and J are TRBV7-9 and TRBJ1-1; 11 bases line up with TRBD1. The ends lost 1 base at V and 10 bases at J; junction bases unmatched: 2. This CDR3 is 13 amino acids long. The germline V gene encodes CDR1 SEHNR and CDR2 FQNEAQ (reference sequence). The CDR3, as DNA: TGTGCCAGCAGCTTAGGAGGGACAGGGGGAGCTTTCTTT. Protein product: CASSLGGTGGAFF.

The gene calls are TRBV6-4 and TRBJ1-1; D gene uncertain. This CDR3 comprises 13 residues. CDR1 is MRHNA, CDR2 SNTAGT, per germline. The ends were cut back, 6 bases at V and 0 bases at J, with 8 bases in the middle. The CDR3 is CASSALLNTEAFF. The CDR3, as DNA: TGTGCCAGCAGCGCCCTCTTGAACACTGAAGCTTTCTTT.

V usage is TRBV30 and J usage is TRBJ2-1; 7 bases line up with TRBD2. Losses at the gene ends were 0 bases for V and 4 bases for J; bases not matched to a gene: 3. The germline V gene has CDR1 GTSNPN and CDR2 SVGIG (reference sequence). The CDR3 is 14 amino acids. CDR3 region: CAWSVAAGYNEQFF. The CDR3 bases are TGTGCCTGGAGTGTGGCAGCGGGATACAATGAGCAGTTCTTC.

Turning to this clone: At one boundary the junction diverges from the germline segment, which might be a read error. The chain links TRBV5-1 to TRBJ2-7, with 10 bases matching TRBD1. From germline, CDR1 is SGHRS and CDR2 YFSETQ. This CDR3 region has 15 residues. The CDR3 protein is CASRLGQGSSYEQYF. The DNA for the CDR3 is TGCGCCAGCAGGTTGGGACAGGGGAGCTCCTACGAGCAGTACTTC.